This record looks at one T cell receptor (beta chain) sequence and its context. These data come from a study of T cells expressing NK-cell markers. Study in general: It was sorted CD3+CD56-NKG2C+, CD3+CD56+NKG2C- and CD3+CD56+NKG2C+ T cells that provided the TCR beta repertoires.

This CDR3 spans 12 amino acids. CDR1 is LGHNA, CDR2 YNFKEQ, per germline. From its re-call of the 5' RACE reads, TCRdb lists each CDR3 protein once, without DNA. This sample carries about 440,000 distinct CDR3 sequences, with 7.3% going to the ten biggest clones. The rearrangement joins TRBV4-2 to TRBJ2-1. The sequencing input was blood T cells: a sorted CD56 or NKG2C T cell subset, CD4+ or CD8+ T cells, or bulk PBMC T cells (not recorded which). The source of this sequence is a woman between 18 and 69 years old in good health. This CDR3 reads CASSHIKDEQFF.